The 22 T cell receptor beta chains below were found in one sample sequenced in a study of identical twins. Each CDR3 protein gets one entry after TCRdb re-called the 5' RACE reads with MiXCR. The table has approximately 410,000 distinct CDR3 sequences, less than 20% seen once. The sample consisted of naive T cells sorted from blood. These receptors all come from a man over 45 in good health.

This clonotype was recorded a few times. The chain is built from TRBV20-1 and TRBJ2-1, with D hard to call. The CDR3 extends over 13 amino acids. Trimming pared 3 bases from V and 5 bases from J, leaving 11 bases between. Per the germline V gene, CDR1 is DFQATT and CDR2 is SNEGSKA (reference sequence). CDR3 region: CSASGQANNEQFF. The CDR3 region has the DNA TGCAGTGCTAGCGGCCAGGCGAACAATGAGCAGTTCTTC.

By proportion, this clonotype is medium-sized. This chain links TRBV4-1 with TRBJ2-7, with a tentative D call TRBD1 (6 bases). The CDR3 has 13 residues. V dropped 1 base and J dropped 7 bases, with 11 bases sitting between them. Germline V gene data show CDR1 as MGHRA and CDR2 as YSYEKL. The CDR3 is CASSQVQGQEQYF. The CDR3 DNA reads TGCGCCAGCAGCCAAGTACAGGGTCAGGAGCAGTACTTC.

This clonotype was observed a handful of times. The V call is TRBV7-9, the J call TRBJ2-2; D is unresolved. Germline V gene data show CDR1 as SEHNR and CDR2 as FQNEAQ (reference sequence). CDR3 length: 11 amino acids. V lost 5 bases and J lost 6, with 4 bases in between. For the CDR3, the DNA is TGTGCCAGCAGCCCCCCCGGGGAGCTGTTTTTT. Translating gives CASSPPGELFF.

V is TRBV5-1 and J is TRBJ1-1, with 11 bases matching TRBD1. The CDR3 extends over 17 amino acids. Trimming cost V 4 bases and J 1 base; bases outside gene matches: 9. Germline loops: CDR1 SGHRS, CDR2 YFSETQ. The CDR3 spells CASSIGQGANRNTEAFF. The CDR3 bases are TGCGCCAGCAGCATAGGACAGGGGGCAAATCGGAACACTGAAGCTTTCTTT. Variable domain in full (rest from reference TRBV5-1 and TRBJ1-1): KAGVTQTPRYLIKTRGQQVTLSCSPISGHRSVSWYQQTPGQGLQFLFEYFSETQRNKGNFPGRFSGRQFSNSRSEMNVSTLELGDSALYLCASSIGQGANRNTEAFFGQGTRLTVV.

The chain employs TRBV18 and TRBJ2-1, with D perhaps TRBD2 (5 bases). CDR1 KGHSH and CDR2 LQKENI come from the germline V gene. The CDR3 is 19 amino acids. Trimming left V 5 bases short and J 5 bases short, with 28 bases between. DNA of the CDR3: TGTGCCAGCTCAGTCTCCCAATTTCGCGGGCAGAGGGCCGACAATGAGCAGTTCTTC. This sequence encodes CASSVSQFRGQRADNEQFF. Full variable domain (remainder filled in from reference TRBV18 and TRBJ2-1): NAGVMQNPRHLVRRRGQEARLRCSPMKGHSHVYWYRQLPEEGLKFMVYLQKENIIDESGMPKERFSAEFPKEGPSILRIQQVVRGDSAAYFCASSVSQFRGQRADNEQFFGPGTRLTVL.

This clonotype occurred a few times. CDR3 protein: CASSQDRGALSNQPQHF. CDR3 DNA sequence: TGCGCCAGCAGCCAAGACCGGGGGGCGCTTAGCAATCAGCCCCAGCATTTT. The chain recombines TRBV4-1 with TRBJ1-5, with TRBD1 as a possible D gene (6 bases). V lost 0 bases and J lost 0, with 12 bases in between. From germline, CDR1 is MGHRA and CDR2 YSYEKL. This CDR3 contains 17 residues.

The chain uses TRBV7-9 and TRBJ2-3; 7 bases are shared with TRBD1. Germline V gene sequence: CDR1 SEHNR, CDR2 FQNEAQ (reference sequence). Trimming took 3 bases from V and 6 from J; bases not matched to a gene: 3. The CDR3 loop spans 13 amino acids. Here the CDR3 reads CASSLTGFDTQYF. CDR3 nucleotide sequence: TGTGCCAGCAGCTTGACAGGGTTCGATACGCAGTATTTT. Using reference TRBV7-9 and TRBJ2-3 for the parts outside the CDR3, the full variable domain is DTGVSQNPRHKITKRGQNVTFRCDPISEHNRLYWYRQTLGQGPEFLTYFQNEAQLEKSRLLSDRFSAERPKGSFSTLEIQRTEQGDSAMYLCASSLTGFDTQYFGPGTRLTVL.

The genes are TRBV4-1 and TRBJ2-3; 8 nucleotides match TRBD2. V dropped 1 base and J dropped 7; count of bases not matched to a gene: 7. The germline V gene has CDR1 MGHRA and CDR2 YSYEKL. The CDR3 has 15 amino acids. The CDR3 sequence is CASSQVAGQSYTQYF. In DNA, the CDR3 is TGCGCCAGCAGCCAAGTAGCGGGACAATCTTATACGCAGTATTTT.

The gene calls are TRBV6-1 and TRBJ1-6; D gene unclear. The CDR3 spans 15 residues. Germline V gene sequence: CDR1 MNHNS, CDR2 SASEGT. V lost 5 bases, J lost 0 bases, and 8 bases lay in between. The CDR3 DNA is TGTGCCAGCAGTACATTAGACTCCTATAATTCACCCCTCCACTTT. Translated: CASSTLDSYNSPLHF.

The chain couples TRBV4-3 to TRBJ2-7, with D uncertain. This CDR3 comprises 15 residues. V lost 0 bases and J 0 bases, leaving 9 bases between the germline ends. Germline CDR1 reads LGHNA; CDR2 reads YSLEER. This CDR3 reads CASSQDTVSSYEQYF. CDR3 in DNA: TGCGCCAGCAGCCAAGACACAGTCAGCTCCTACGAGCAGTACTTC.

Many counts were recorded for this clonotype. This chain uses TRBV20-1 with TRBJ2-2; a weak D match, TRBD2 (6 bases). Germline V lookup: CDR1 DFQATT, CDR2 SNEGSKA (reference sequence). The V gene lost 0 bases and the J gene lost 3 bases, with 23 bases spanning the gap. CDR3 length: 19 amino acids. The CDR3 region is CSARDLSGQSRRDTGELFF. For the CDR3, the DNA is TGCAGTGCTAGAGATCTGAGCGGGCAGAGTCGTAGGGACACCGGGGAGCTGTTTTTT.

The chain employs TRBV7-6 and TRBJ2-2, with D possibly being TRBD1 or TRBD2 (5 bases each). This CDR3 is 15 amino acids long. The V gene's germline CDR1 is SGHVS and CDR2 FNYEAQ. Trimming shortened V by 6 bases and J by 3 bases, and 14 bases separated the two germline ends. The CDR3 loop reads CASRKSGPYTGELFF. The CDR3 DNA reads TGTGCCAGCAGAAAGTCGGGGCCCTACACCGGGGAGCTGTTTTTT.

The J gene is TRBJ2-1, the V gene TRBV7-2; D unclear. The germline V gene encodes CDR1 SGHTA and CDR2 FQGNSA. The CDR3 extends over 15 amino acids. V lost 5 bases and J lost 6, with 17 bases in between. The CDR3 sequence is CASSQGPYQRNEQFF. The CDR3 DNA sequence: TGTGCCAGCAGCCAAGGACCTTACCAACGCAATGAGCAGTTCTTC.

In its sample, this clonotype was seen a few times. V is TRBV20-1 and J is TRBJ2-7; TRBD2 agrees at 11 bases. V gave up 6 bases and J gave up 3 bases; unmatched junction bases: 4. CDR3 length: 13 amino acids. Per germline, CDR1 DFQATT and CDR2 SNEGSKA (reference sequence). CDR3 DNA sequence: TGCAGTGCGCGACTAGCGGGACTCTACGAGCAGTACTTC. It specifies CSARLAGLYEQYF.

This clonotype was observed a handful of times. V usage is TRBV15 and J usage is TRBJ1-2; D is uncertain. Trimming took 1 base from V and 6 from J, leaving 6 bases between them. The germline CDR1 and CDR2 sequences are LNHNV and YYDKDF (reference sequence). There are 12 residues in the CDR3. CDR3 sequence (DNA): TGTGCCACCAGCAGAGGGGAGAATGGCTACACCTTC. Its translation is CATSRGENGYTF.

This clonotype was seen more than once but under ten times. V gene TRBV7-2 combines with J gene TRBJ2-2; TRBD2 aligns across 8 bases. The length of the CDR3 is 14 residues. CDR1 and CDR2 (germline): SGHTA, FQGNSA. V shed 8 bases and J 4 bases; nucleotides not matched to a gene: 6. The CDR3 region has the DNA TGTGCCAGCGGAATAACTAGCGGCACCGGGGAGCTGTTTTTT. Translated: CASGITSGTGELFF.

This clonotype showed up just a few times. The chain is built from TRBV27 and TRBJ2-3, with D unresolved. CDR3 length equals 14 residues. Trimming pared 3 bases from V and 2 bases from J, leaving 9 bases between. CDR1 is MNHEY, CDR2 SMNVEV, per germline (reference sequence). The CDR3 DNA is TGTGCCAGCAGTTTCCTCTATGACACAGATACGCAGTATTTT. Translation: CASSFLYDTDTQYF.

This chain joins TRBV27 and TRBJ2-7, with 8 positions matching TRBD2. The germline CDR1 and CDR2 sequences are MNHEY and SMNVEV (reference sequence). CDR3 size: 15 residues. V was clipped by 1 base and J by 7 bases; unmatched bases: 9. The CDR3 DNA follows: TGTGCCAGCAGTTTATTACGGGAGGGCGGTCTGGAGCAGTACTTC. Translated, it gives CASSLLREGGLEQYF.

The rearrangement joins TRBV6-2 or TRBV6-3 to TRBJ2-7; perhaps TRBD2 as D (6 bases). Germline CDR1 reads MNHEY; CDR2 reads SVGEGT. The length of the CDR3 is 14 residues. V was pared by 2 bases and J by 2 bases, with 10 bases between. The CDR3 sequence: CASSYVGLAYEQYF. The CDR3 DNA reads TGTGCCAGCAGTTACGTGGGACTCGCCTACGAGCAGTACTTC.

At least ten counts were recorded for this clonotype. V usage is TRBV20-1 and J usage is TRBJ2-7, with D possibly matching TRBD1 (6 bases). The CDR3 has 16 amino acids. The germline gives CDR1 DFQATT, CDR2 SNEGSKA (reference sequence). The V and J ends lost 2 bases and 3 bases respectively, with 20 bases between them. This CDR3 reads CSARLGGGQSYYEQYF. The DNA for the CDR3 is TGCAGTGCTAGACTTGGAGGAGGACAGAGCTACTACGAGCAGTACTTC.

The V gene is TRBV29-1, the J gene TRBJ2-1; D is unresolved. Trimming stripped 5 bases from V and 0 bases from J, with 8 bases between. The CDR3 is made up of 13 amino acids. The V gene's germline CDR1 is SQVTM and CDR2 ANQGSEA. The CDR3 loop reads CSVYRASYNEQFF. CDR3 sequence (DNA): TGCAGCGTTTACAGAGCCTCCTACAATGAGCAGTTCTTC.

The gene calls are TRBV5-6 and TRBJ2-7, with no clear D. This CDR3 region has 16 residues. Trimming shortened V by 0 bases and J by 2 bases, and 15 bases separated the two germline ends. Germline V gene data show CDR1 as SGHDT and CDR2 as YYEEEE. The DNA of the CDR3 is TGTGCCAGCAGCTTGGCCCCCGTGCCCAGACCCTACGAGCAGTACTTC. Translating gives CASSLAPVPRPYEQYF.